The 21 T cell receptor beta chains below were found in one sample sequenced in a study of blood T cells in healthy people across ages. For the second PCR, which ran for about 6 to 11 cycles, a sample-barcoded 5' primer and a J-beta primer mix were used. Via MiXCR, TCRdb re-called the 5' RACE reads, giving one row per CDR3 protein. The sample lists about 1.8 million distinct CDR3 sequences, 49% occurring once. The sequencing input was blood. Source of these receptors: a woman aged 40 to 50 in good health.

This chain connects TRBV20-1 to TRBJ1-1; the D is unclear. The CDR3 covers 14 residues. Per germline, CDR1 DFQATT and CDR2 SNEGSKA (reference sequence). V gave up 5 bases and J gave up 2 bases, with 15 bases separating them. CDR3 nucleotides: TGCAGTGCTCTACCATCATGGAGAAACACTGAAGCTTTCTTT. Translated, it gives CSALPSWRNTEAFF.

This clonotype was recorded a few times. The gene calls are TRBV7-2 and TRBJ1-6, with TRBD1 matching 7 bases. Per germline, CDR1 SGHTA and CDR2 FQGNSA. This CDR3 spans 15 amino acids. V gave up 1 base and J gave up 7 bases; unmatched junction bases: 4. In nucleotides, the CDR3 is TGTGCCAGCAGCTTAGAGGGGGCGGGAAATTCACCCCTCCACTTT. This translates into CASSLEGAGNSPLHF.

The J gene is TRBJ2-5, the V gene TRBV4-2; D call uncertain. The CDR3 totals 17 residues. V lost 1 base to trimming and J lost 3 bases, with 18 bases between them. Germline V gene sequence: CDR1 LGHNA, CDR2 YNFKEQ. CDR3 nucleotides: TGTGCCAGCAGCCAAGGAACTTCTTTTTCCCCGGAAGAGACCCAGTACTTC. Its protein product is CASSQGTSFSPEETQYF.

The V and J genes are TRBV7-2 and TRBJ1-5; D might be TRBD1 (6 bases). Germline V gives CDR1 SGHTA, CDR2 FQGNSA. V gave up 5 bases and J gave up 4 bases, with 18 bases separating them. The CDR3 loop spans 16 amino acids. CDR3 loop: CASSIVGGRENQPQHF. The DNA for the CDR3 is TGTGCCAGCAGCATCGTAGGGGGGAGGGAAAATCAGCCCCAGCATTTT.

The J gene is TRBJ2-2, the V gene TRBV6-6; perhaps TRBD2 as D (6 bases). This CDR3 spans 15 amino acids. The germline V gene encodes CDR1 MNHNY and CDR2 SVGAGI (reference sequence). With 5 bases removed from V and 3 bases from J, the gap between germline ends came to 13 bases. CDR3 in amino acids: CASSPWGVDTGELFF. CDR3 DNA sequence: TGTGCCAGCAGTCCTTGGGGGGTAGACACCGGGGAGCTGTTTTTT.

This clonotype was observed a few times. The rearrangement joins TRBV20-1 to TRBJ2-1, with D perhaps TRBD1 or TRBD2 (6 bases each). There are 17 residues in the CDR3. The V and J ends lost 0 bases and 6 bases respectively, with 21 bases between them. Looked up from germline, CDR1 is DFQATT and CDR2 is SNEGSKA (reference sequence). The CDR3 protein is CSARDIGGLLLSNEQFF. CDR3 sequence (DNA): TGCAGTGCTAGAGATATAGGGGGGCTGCTCCTTTCCAATGAGCAGTTCTTC.

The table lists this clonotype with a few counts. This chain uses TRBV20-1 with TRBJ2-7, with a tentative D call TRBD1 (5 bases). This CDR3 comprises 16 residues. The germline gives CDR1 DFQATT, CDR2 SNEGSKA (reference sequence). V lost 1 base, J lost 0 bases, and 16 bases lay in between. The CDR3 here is CSARAPGKLSSYEQYF. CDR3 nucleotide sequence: TGCAGTGCTAGAGCCCCAGGGAAACTTAGCTCCTACGAGCAGTACTTC.

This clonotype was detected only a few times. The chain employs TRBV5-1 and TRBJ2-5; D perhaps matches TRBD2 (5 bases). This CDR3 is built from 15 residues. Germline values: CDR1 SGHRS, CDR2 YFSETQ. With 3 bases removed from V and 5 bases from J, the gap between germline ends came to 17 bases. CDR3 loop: CASSSLGTRAETQYF. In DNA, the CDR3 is TGCGCCAGCAGCTCCCTGGGAACGCGGGCGGAGACCCAGTACTTC.

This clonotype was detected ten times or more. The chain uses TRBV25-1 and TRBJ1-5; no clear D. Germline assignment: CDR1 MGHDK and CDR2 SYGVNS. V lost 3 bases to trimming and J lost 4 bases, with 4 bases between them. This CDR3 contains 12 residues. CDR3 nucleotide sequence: TGTGCCAGCAGTGAGGGGAATCAGCCCCAGCATTTT. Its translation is CASSEGNQPQHF.

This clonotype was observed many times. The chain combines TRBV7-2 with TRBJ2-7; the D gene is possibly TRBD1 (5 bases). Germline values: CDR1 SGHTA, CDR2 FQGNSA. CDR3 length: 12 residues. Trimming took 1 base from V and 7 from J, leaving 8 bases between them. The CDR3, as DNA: TGTGCCAGCAGCTTAGTGGGGCGTGAGCAGTACTTC. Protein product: CASSLVGREQYF. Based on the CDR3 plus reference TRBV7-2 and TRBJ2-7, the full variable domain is GAGVSQSPSNKVTEKGKDVELRCDPISGHTALYWYRQSLGQGLEFLIYFQGNSAPDKSGLPSDRFSAERTGGSVSTLTIQRTQQEDSAVYLCASSLVGREQYFGPGTRLTVT.

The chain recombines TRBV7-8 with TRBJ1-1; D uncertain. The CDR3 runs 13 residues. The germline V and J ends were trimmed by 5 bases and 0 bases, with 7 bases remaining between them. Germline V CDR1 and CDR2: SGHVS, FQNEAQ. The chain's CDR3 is CASSRKVNTEAFF. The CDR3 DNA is TGTGCCAGCAGCCGAAAAGTGAACACTGAAGCTTTCTTT.

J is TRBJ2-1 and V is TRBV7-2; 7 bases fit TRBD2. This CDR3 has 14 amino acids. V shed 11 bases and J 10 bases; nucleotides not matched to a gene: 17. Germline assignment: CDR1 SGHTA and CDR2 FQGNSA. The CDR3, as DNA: TGTGCCTGGAGCGGGGTTTTTGGCTCGGGGGAGCAGTTCTTC. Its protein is CAWSGVFGSGEQFF.

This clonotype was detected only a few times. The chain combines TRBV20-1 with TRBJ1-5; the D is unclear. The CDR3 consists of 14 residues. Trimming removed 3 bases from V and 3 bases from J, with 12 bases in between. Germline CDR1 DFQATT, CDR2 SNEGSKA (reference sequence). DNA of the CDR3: TGCAGTGCTAGGCGTCAGAGACACAATCAGCCCCAGCATTTT. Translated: CSARRQRHNQPQHF.

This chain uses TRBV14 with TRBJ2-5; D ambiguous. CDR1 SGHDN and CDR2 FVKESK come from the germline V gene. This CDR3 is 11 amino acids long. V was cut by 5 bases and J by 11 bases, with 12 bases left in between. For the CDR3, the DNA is TGTGCCAGCAGCTTAGGATTTGGGCAGTACTTC. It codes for CASSLGFGQYF.

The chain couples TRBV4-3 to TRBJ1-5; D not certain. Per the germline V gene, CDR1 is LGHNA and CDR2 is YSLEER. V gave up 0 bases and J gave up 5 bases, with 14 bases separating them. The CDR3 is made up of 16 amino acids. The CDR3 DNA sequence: TGCGCCAGCAGCCAAGATCGGGCAAGTTTAGATCAGCCCCAGCATTTT. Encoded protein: CASSQDRASLDQPQHF.

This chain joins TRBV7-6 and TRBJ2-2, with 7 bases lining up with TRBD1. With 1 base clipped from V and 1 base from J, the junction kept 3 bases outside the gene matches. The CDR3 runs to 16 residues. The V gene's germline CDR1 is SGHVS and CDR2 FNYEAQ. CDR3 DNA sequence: TGTGCCAGCAGCTTAGGGGGACAGCTGAACACCGGGGAGCTGTTTTTT. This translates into CASSLGGQLNTGELFF.

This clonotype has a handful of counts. CDR3 nucleotides: TGCAGTGCTAGAGATCTTGGAGTTTCTTCACAGGACCCTAACTATGGCTACACCTTC. Its protein is CSARDLGVSSQDPNYGYTF. The chain has TRBV20-1 and TRBJ1-2, with D possibly TRBD1 on 5 matching bases. Trimming removed 0 bases from V and 0 bases from J, with 23 bases in between. Germline loops: CDR1 DFQATT, CDR2 SNEGSKA (reference sequence). The CDR3 spans 19 residues.

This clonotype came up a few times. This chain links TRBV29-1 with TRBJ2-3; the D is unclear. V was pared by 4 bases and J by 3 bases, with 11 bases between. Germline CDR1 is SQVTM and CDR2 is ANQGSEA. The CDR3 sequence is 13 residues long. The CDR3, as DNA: TGCAGCGTTGGTTTCGGCGTGACAGATACGCAGTATTTT. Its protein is CSVGFGVTDTQYF.

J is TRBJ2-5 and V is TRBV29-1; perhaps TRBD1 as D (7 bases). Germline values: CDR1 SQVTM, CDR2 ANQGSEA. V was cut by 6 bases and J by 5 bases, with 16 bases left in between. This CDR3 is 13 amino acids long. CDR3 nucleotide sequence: TGCAGCGTGACAGGGAGGACGGAGGAGACCCAGTACTTC. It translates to CSVTGRTEETQYF.

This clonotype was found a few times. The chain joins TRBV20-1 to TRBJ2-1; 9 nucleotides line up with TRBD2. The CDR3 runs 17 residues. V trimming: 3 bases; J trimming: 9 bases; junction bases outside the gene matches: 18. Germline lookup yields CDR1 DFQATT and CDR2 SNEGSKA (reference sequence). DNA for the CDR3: TGCAGTGCTAGGCCGGGATGGCGGGGGGGCATTAGAGGTGAGCAGTTCTTC. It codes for CSARPGWRGGIRGEQFF.

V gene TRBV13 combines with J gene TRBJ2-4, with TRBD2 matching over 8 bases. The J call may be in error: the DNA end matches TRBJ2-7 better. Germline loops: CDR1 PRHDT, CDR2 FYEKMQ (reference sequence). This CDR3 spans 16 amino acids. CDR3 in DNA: TGTGCCAGCAGCTTACGGGGCGGGGGGAAATTTTACGAGCAGTACTTC. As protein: CASSLRGGGKFYEQYF.